Each of the 3 T cell receptor beta chains below was sequenced from the same sample in a study of T cell responses to AZD1222 COVID-19 vaccine. Using immunoSEQ multiplex PCR, the repertoire was profiled, and TCRdb retains in-frame clones only, with some absent. The data contain 75,000 to 95,000 clones, 75% to 95% of them singletons. Sequencing was performed on peripheral blood, taken 28 days after the second AZD1222 dose. The receptor source for this set is an adult who received the AZD1222 COVID-19 vaccine.

This chain links TRBV7-8 with TRBJ1-6; D is uncertain. Trimming shortened V by 3 bases and J by 5 bases, and 11 bases separated the two germline ends. Germline V gene data show CDR1 as SGHVS and CDR2 as FQNEAQ. The CDR3 covers 15 residues. The CDR3 coding sequence is TGTGCCAGCAGCTTGAGGGTCGGGGATAATTCACCCCTCCACTTT. It encodes CASSLRVGDNSPLHF.

The chain couples TRBV12-3 or TRBV12-4 to TRBJ2-7; D gene ambiguous. This CDR3 has 11 amino acids. Trimming removed 5 bases from V and 6 bases from J, with 8 bases in between. The CDR3 protein is CASSQRSEQYF. CDR3 DNA sequence: TGTGCCAGCAGTCAACGTAGCGAGCAGTACTTC.

This chain links TRBV10-3 with TRBJ1-1; TRBD1 is a possible D gene (5 bases). This CDR3 spans 13 amino acids. Germline values: CDR1 ENHRY, CDR2 SYGVKD. Trimming took off 2 bases at V and 7 bases at J, with 11 bases between the two ends. This CDR3 reads CAISEGTAVEAFF. The CDR3 bases are TGTGCCATCAGTGAGGGGACCGCCGTTGAAGCTTTCTTT.